These T cell receptor beta chains were read from a single sample in a study of T cell responses to AZD1222 COVID-19 vaccine. Only in-frame clones appear in the TCRdb table, and some are missing; sequencing was by immunoSEQ multiplex PCR. The table shows around 170,000 clones, with about nine tenths occurring only once. Material: peripheral blood, obtained 28 days after the second AZD1222 dose. The receptors here all came from an adult who received the AZD1222 COVID-19 vaccine. The CDR3 runs from the conserved cysteine through the conserved F or W. D genes are given only for firm matches. Clone size, where shown, is once, few, many, or a class for clones that have expanded.

length | size | J | V | D | DNA | CDR3
15 | few | TRBJ1-6 | TRBV28 | TRBD1 | TGTGCCAGCAGTTCCGCAGGGGGGACTAATTCACCCCTCCACTTT | CASSSAGGTNSPLHF
13 | once | TRBJ2-7 | TRBV25-1 | NA | TGTGCCATACAGGGTGCGTTATCCTACGAGCAGTACTTC | CAIQGALSYEQYF
15 | NA | TRBJ2-2 | TRBV11-2 | NA | TGTGCCAGCAGCCCCCGCGTTAGCAGCACCGGGGAGCTGTTTTTT | CASSPRVSSTGELFF
17 | NA | TRBJ2-1 | TRBV9 | TRBD2 | TGTGCCAGCAGCCCGGGACTAGCGGGGGTCGTTGGGAATGAGCAGTTCTTC | CASSPGLAGVVGNEQFF
13 | NA | TRBJ1-5 | TRBV11-2 | NA | TGTGCCAGCTCCCCAACCGGCCAGGGATCCCAGCATTTT | CASSPTGQGSQHF
14 | NA | TRBJ2-5 | TRBV5-1 | NA | TGCGCCAGCAGCTTGGAAGCTTATTTAAAGACCCAGTACTTC | CASSLEAYLKTQYF
13 | NA | TRBJ2-6 | TRBV2 | NA | TGTGCCAGCACCCCGTCTAAGGCCAACGTCCTGACTTTC | CASTPSKANVLTF
14 | NA | TRBJ2-1 | TRBV28 | NA | TGTGCCAGCCTGACTTCGGCGGCCTACAATGAGCAGTTCTTC | CASLTSAAYNEQFF
14 | NA | TRBJ1-3 | TRBV7-9 | NA | TGTGCCGGTCAACCGGAGAGCTCTGGAAACACCATATATTTT | CAGQPESSGNTIYF
17 | NA | TRBJ1-5 | TRBV27 | NA | TGTGCCAGCAGCCGGGGGCCCTACTTGCCGGGGGATCAGCCCCAGCATTTT | CASSRGPYLPGDQPQHF
15 | NA | TRBJ2-7 | TRBV7-9 | NA | TGTGCCAGCAGCTTACTAGGGGTACTTAGCTACGAGCAGTACTTC | CASSLLGVLSYEQYF
14 | NA | TRBJ1-1 | TRBV2 | TRBD1 | TGTGCCAGCAGTGCACAGGGGGGATCAACTGAAGCTTTCTTT | CASSAQGGSTEAFF
17 | once | TRBJ1-5 | TRBV6-1 | NA | TGTGCCAGCAGTGAAGGGGGGGGAGGGGCTGACAATCAGCCCCAGCATTTT | CASSEGGGGADNQPQHF
14 | NA | TRBJ2-3 | TRBV7-2 | TRBD2 | TGTGCCAGCAGCTTAGGGGGGAGGGCCGGTACGCAGTATTTT | CASSLGGRAGTQYF
15 | NA | TRBJ1-2 | TRBV6-2/TRBV6-3 | NA | TGTGCCAGCAGTTTACCTCAGACCTCGCGCTATGGCTACACCTTC | CASSLPQTSRYGYTF
14 | NA | TRBJ2-3 | TRBV6-5 | NA | TGTGCCAGCAGTTACCAGTTCGGCACAGATACGCAGTATTTT | CASSYQFGTDTQYF
13 | NA | TRBJ2-2 | TRBV29-1 | NA | TGCAGCCCCAGACAGGGAGGGACCGGGGAGCTGTTTTTT | CSPRQGGTGELFF
13 | NA | TRBJ1-2 | TRBV6-4 | NA | TGTGCCAGCAGCCAAGCCGGGAACTATGGCTACACCTTC | CASSQAGNYGYTF
18 | NA | TRBJ2-3 | TRBV6-2/TRBV6-3 | TRBD2 | TGTGCCAGCAGCCAGATCCTTCGACTAGCGGGGGGGAAAGATACGCAGTATTTT | CASSQILRLAGGKDTQYF
14 | NA | TRBJ2-1 | TRBV10-2 | NA | TGCGCCACAACCCCCGGGGGCTCCTACAATGAGCAGTTCTTC | CATTPGGSYNEQFF
13 | once | TRBJ2-1 | TRBV30 | TRBD2 | TGTGCCTGGGAAGGGACTAGCGGCAGTGAGCAGTTCTTC | CAWEGTSGSEQFF
13 | NA | TRBJ2-1 | TRBV7-9 | NA | TGTGCCAGCAGCCCCAAAACGCGAAATGAGCAGTTCTTC | CASSPKTRNEQFF
16 | once | TRBJ2-3 | TRBV5-1 | TRBD2 | TGCGCCAGCAGCTTGGGGGCGGGAGGCAGCACAGATACGCAGTATTTT | CASSLGAGGSTDTQYF
16 | NA | TRBJ2-1 | TRBV2 | TRBD1 | TGTGCCAGCAGTTTAGACAGGGGTCGACCCTACAATGAGCAGTTCTTC | CASSLDRGRPYNEQFF
16 | NA | TRBJ2-3 | TRBV5-1 | TRBD2 | TGCGCCAGCAGCTTGGGTGGTAGCGGGGGCGCAGATACGCAGTATTTT | CASSLGGSGGADTQYF
13 | NA | TRBJ1-2 | TRBV30 | NA | TGTGCCTGGTACGCAGGAACTAACTATGGCTACACCTTC | CAWYAGTNYGYTF
13 | NA | TRBJ2-2 | TRBV5-4 | TRBD2 | TGTGCCAGCAGCTTGGGGGGGGGCGGGGAGCTGTTTTTT | CASSLGGGGELFF
12 | few | TRBJ2-1 | TRBV14 | NA | TGTGCCAGCAGCCAAGATGCCGGGGAGCAGTTCTTC | CASSQDAGEQFF
15 | NA | TRBJ1-3 | TRBV2 | TRBD1 | TGTGCCAGCAGCTCGGGACAGGTCGCTGGAAACACCATATATTTT | CASSSGQVAGNTIYF
16 | NA | TRBJ2-1 | TRBV10-3 | TRBD2 | TGTGCCATCAGTGAGAATCCTAGCGGGTTGTACAATGAGCAGTTCTTC | CAISENPSGLYNEQFF
13 | NA | TRBJ1-1 | TRBV29-1 | NA | TGCAGCGTTACGACAGGAGCTAACACTGAAGCTTTCTTT | CSVTTGANTEAFF
15 | NA | TRBJ1-4 | TRBV28 | TRBD1 | TGTGCCAGCAGCGAACAGGGGTTGACTAATGAAAAACTGTTTTTT | CASSEQGLTNEKLFF
15 | NA | TRBJ1-1 | TRBV5-4 | NA | TGTGCCAGCAGCTTGGGCAGCAGCATGAACACTGAAGCTTTCTTT | CASSLGSSMNTEAFF
14 | NA | TRBJ1-5 | TRBV19 | TRBD1 | TGTGCCAGCAGGGGACAGGTTAGCAATCAGCCCCAGCATTTT | CASRGQVSNQPQHF
13 | NA | TRBJ2-7 | TRBV19 | NA | TGTGCCAGTAGTGGAAGGATTTCCTACGAGCAGTACTTC | CASSGRISYEQYF
16 | NA | TRBJ1-5 | TRBV30 | NA | TGTGCCTGGAGCCCGATGCGCTACCTAGGCGGTCAGCCCCAGCATTTT | CAWSPMRYLGGQPQHF
14 | NA | TRBJ2-5 | TRBV7-9 | NA | TGTGCCAGCGGAAGTCGGGGGTACCAAGAGACCCAGTACTTC | CASGSRGYQETQYF
15 | NA | TRBJ1-5 | TRBV27 | NA | TGTGCCACCATGTTTAACAAGGGCTTTAATCAGCCCCAGCATTTT | CATMFNKGFNQPQHF
13 | NA | TRBJ1-1 | TRBV5-1 | TRBD1 | TGCGCCAGCAGCTTTACAGGGGAGGCTGAAGCTTTCTTT | CASSFTGEAEAFF
16 | few | TRBJ2-2 | TRBV6-5 | NA | TGTGCCAGCAGTTACTCTTCCCCCGGGGGAAGCGGGGAGCTGTTTTTT | CASSYSSPGGSGELFF
13 | NA | TRBJ2-3 | TRBV6-6 | NA | TGTGCCAGCCAGTGGGGGGTCACAGATACGCAGTATTTT | CASQWGVTDTQYF
13 | once | TRBJ1-2 | TRBV6-4 | NA | TGTGCCAGCAGTGAACAAAGAGGCTATGGCTACACCTTC | CASSEQRGYGYTF